The 26 T cell receptor beta chains listed next were all sequenced from one sample in a study of blood T cell repertoires in COVID-19. Profiled with immunoSEQ multiplex PCR; TCRdb holds only in-frame clones, not every one. The sample includes 100,000 to 150,000 clones, 85% of them seen just once. Material: peripheral blood. These receptors were obtained from an elderly man with active or convalescent COVID-19.

V is TRBV3-1 (or the pseudogene TRBV3-2) and J is TRBJ2-7, with 7 bases fitting TRBD2. The germline V gene encodes CDR1 LGHDT and CDR2 YNNKEL (reference sequence). This CDR3 region has 16 residues. The V and J ends lost 1 base and 4 bases, in that order; junction bases with no gene match: 10. CDR3 coding DNA: TGTGCCAGCAGCCAAGGCGGAGGGAGGGCCTGGTACGAGCAGTACTTC. Protein product: CASSQGGGRAWYEQYF.

The chain has TRBV6-5 and TRBJ2-5; possible D gene TRBD2, 5 bases. The germline V gene encodes CDR1 MNHEY and CDR2 SVGAGI. This CDR3 has 14 amino acids. Trimming cost V 5 bases and J 1 base, with 11 bases left between them. CDR3 bases: TGTGCCAGCAGTCGCGAGAGGGTCCAAGAGACCCAGTACTTC. Translation gives CASSRERVQETQYF.

This clone was detected only once. The chain combines TRBV5-1 with TRBJ2-2; possible D gene TRBD1, 5 bases. V lost 0 bases and J lost 5, with 11 bases in between. Per the germline V gene, CDR1 is SGHRS and CDR2 is YFSETQ. The CDR3 sequence is 15 residues long. This CDR3 reads CASSLAMQGTGELFF. DNA for the CDR3: TGCGCCAGCAGCTTGGCAATGCAGGGAACCGGGGAGCTGTTTTTT.

The table lists this clone with a few counts. The chain couples TRBV2 to TRBJ1-5, with a tentative D call TRBD1 (6 bases). In germline, CDR1 is SNHLY, CDR2 FYNNEI. Between the trimmed V and J ends, which lost 8 bases and 0 bases, there was a span of 20 bases. This CDR3 has 17 amino acids. The CDR3, as DNA: TGTGCCAGCCGAGGAAGGGACACACTTTATAGCAATCAGCCCCAGCATTTT. Protein sequence: CASRGRDTLYSNQPQHF.

This sequence joins TRBV7-7 and TRBJ1-3, with D possibly TRBD1 on 6 matching bases. Germline CDR1 is SSHAT and CDR2 is FNYEAQ (reference sequence). This CDR3 has 15 amino acids. Trimming left V 4 bases short and J 2 bases short, with 12 bases between. This CDR3 is CASSSTGLAGNTIYF. The CDR3 DNA reads as TGTGCCAGCAGCTCAACAGGGTTAGCTGGAAACACCATATATTTT.

The J gene is TRBJ2-5, the V gene TRBV27; no clear D. CDR3 length: 15 residues. Trimming took 6 bases from V and 2 from J, leaving 16 bases between them. The germline V gene encodes CDR1 MNHEY and CDR2 SMNVEV (reference sequence). In DNA, the CDR3 is TGTGCCAGCAGCCCCGTGGTAGCCCTACAAGAGACCCAGTACTTC. Its protein product is CASSPVVALQETQYF.

The genes are TRBV29-1 and TRBJ2-1, with 7 positions matching TRBD2. The CDR3 length is 14 residues. Germline loops: CDR1 SQVTM, CDR2 ANQGSEA. After removal of 5 bases from V and 6 bases from J, the junction contained 10 bases not matched to a gene. This chain's CDR3 is CSVWDYPLGNEQFF. CDR3 nucleotides: TGCAGCGTTTGGGACTACCCCCTGGGCAATGAGCAGTTCTTC.

The J gene is TRBJ1-3, the V gene TRBV19; TRBD1 might be the D (6 bases). Germline V gene sequence: CDR1 LNHDA, CDR2 SQIVND (reference sequence). Trimming cost V 7 bases and J 7 bases, with 17 bases left between them. The CDR3 totals 14 residues. This chain's CDR3 is CASIGQTIDNTIYF. CDR3 nucleotides: TGTGCCAGTATAGGACAGACCATCGATAACACCATATATTTT.

The chain recombines TRBV7-9 with TRBJ2-2; possible D gene TRBD1, 6 bases. The CDR3 totals 13 residues. Germline V lookup: CDR1 SEHNR, CDR2 FQNEAQ (reference sequence). V was shortened by 7 bases and J by 1 base, with 7 bases between the two germline ends. The CDR3, as DNA: TGTGCCAGCACAGGGGTGAACACCGGGGAGCTGTTTTTT. Protein: CASTGVNTGELFF.

The chain links TRBV6-4 to TRBJ1-5; 7 bases line up with TRBD1. This CDR3 has 15 residues. Looked up from germline, CDR1 is MRHNA and CDR2 is SNTAGT. V trimming: 2 bases; J trimming: 7 bases; junction bases outside the gene matches: 8. The CDR3 DNA follows: TGTGCCAGCAGTGACGAGGGGGCCAGGGGGCAGCCCCAGCATTTT. Amino acid sequence: CASSDEGARGQPQHF.

CDR3 nucleotide sequence: TGTGCCAGCAGTCCCACCCGACTACATGGCTACACCTTC. Amino acid sequence: CASSPTRLHGYTF. The V and J genes are TRBV12-3 or TRBV12-4 and TRBJ1-2; no clear D gene. Trimming cost V 5 bases and J 6 bases, with 13 bases left between them. This CDR3 has 13 amino acids.

CDR3 residues: CASSVQGVNSPLHF. The CDR3 bases are TGTGCCAGCAGTGTACAAGGGGTAAACTCACCCCTCCACTTT. This chain links TRBV2 with TRBJ1-6, with TRBD1 as a possible D gene (5 bases). Germline CDR1 is SNHLY and CDR2 is FYNNEI. The CDR3 spans 14 residues. V lost 4 bases to trimming and J lost 10 bases, with 14 bases between them.

This sequence joins TRBV3-1 (or the pseudogene TRBV3-2) and TRBJ1-2; D uncertain. In germline, CDR1 is LGHDT, CDR2 YNNKEL (reference sequence). The CDR3 has 17 residues. Trimming left V 0 bases short and J 0 bases short, with 14 bases between. Here the CDR3 reads CASSQDLVARTNYGYTF. The CDR3 nucleotides read TGTGCCAGCAGCCAAGATCTTGTGGCCAGAACTAACTATGGCTACACCTTC.

V gene TRBV30 combines with J gene TRBJ1-5; D uncertain. Germline lookup yields CDR1 GTSNPN and CDR2 SVGIG (reference sequence). With 0 bases removed from V and 2 bases from J, the gap between germline ends came to 8 bases. This CDR3 has 14 amino acids. For the CDR3, the DNA is TGTGCCTGGAGTGTATCGCGGGGCAATCAGCCCCAGCATTTT. Protein product: CAWSVSRGNQPQHF. The full variable domain, completed using reference TRBV30 and TRBJ1-5, is SQTIHQWPATLVQPVGSPLSLECTVEGTSNPNLYWYRQAAGRGLQLLFYSVGIGQISSEVPQNLSASRPQDRQFILSSKKLLLSDSGFYLCAWSVSRGNQPQHFGDGTRLSIL.

The V call is TRBV9, the J call TRBJ2-1; D not certain. Per germline, CDR1 SGDLS and CDR2 YYNGEE. Between the trimmed V and J ends, which lost 1 base and 0 bases, there was a span of 11 bases. The CDR3 spans 16 residues. In DNA, the CDR3 is TGTGCCAGCAGCGTATTTCTACAGAGCTCCTACAATGAGCAGTTCTTC. Translation: CASSVFLQSSYNEQFF.

This chain uses TRBV19 with TRBJ2-7, with D hard to call. Trimming shortened V by 3 bases and J by 4 bases, and 13 bases separated the two germline ends. Germline CDR1 LNHDA, CDR2 SQIVND (reference sequence). CDR3 length: 14 residues. DNA for the CDR3: TGTGCCAGTAGTATGGTCTTCGGTGTTTACGAGCAGTACTTC. Protein: CASSMVFGVYEQYF.

The V call is TRBV4-3, the J call TRBJ2-1; 10 bases are a match to TRBD2. The CDR3 is made up of 16 amino acids. Germline V lookup: CDR1 LGHNA, CDR2 YSLEER. V trimming: 6 bases; J trimming: 2 bases; junction bases outside the gene matches: 7. The CDR3 here is CASRSGLAETYNEQFF. CDR3 DNA: TGCGCCAGCAGGTCCGGACTAGCGGAGACCTACAATGAGCAGTTCTTC.

The chain uses TRBV6-1 and TRBJ2-4, with D possibly TRBD1 on 6 matching bases. Germline-derived CDR1 and CDR2 are MNHNS and SASEGT. Trimming took 2 bases from V and 0 from J, leaving 8 bases between them. CDR3 length equals 15 residues. CDR3 loop: CASSESGVAKNIQYF. CDR3 DNA sequence: TGTGCCAGCAGTGAATCAGGGGTAGCCAAAAACATTCAGTACTTC.

The chain joins TRBV5-4 to TRBJ1-1; the match to TRBD1 covers 9 bases. Germline loops: CDR1 SGHNT, CDR2 YYREEE (reference sequence). The V and J ends lost 2 bases and 7 bases, in that order; junction bases with no gene match: 6. The CDR3 contains 14 residues. CDR3 coding DNA: TGTGCCAGCAGCTTTCCCCCGGGACAGGGTGAAGCTTTCTTT. This gives the protein CASSFPPGQGEAFF.

The chain recombines TRBV3-1 (or the pseudogene TRBV3-2) with TRBJ2-1; weak D call: TRBD2 (6 bases). Germline assignment: CDR1 LGHDT and CDR2 YNNKEL (reference sequence). V was pared by 0 bases and J by 3 bases, with 18 bases between. The CDR3 extends over 18 amino acids. In DNA, the CDR3 is TGTGCCAGCAGCCAAGAGACTAGAGCGGACGGGATCTACAATGAGCAGTTCTTC. Encoded protein: CASSQETRADGIYNEQFF.

V usage is TRBV12-3 or TRBV12-4 and J usage is TRBJ2-2, with D tentatively TRBD1 (5 bases). Trimming removed 2 bases at V and 9 bases at J, with 7 bases between. The CDR3 runs to 12 residues. The CDR3 bases are TGTGCCAGCAGTTTACAGGGTAGGGAGCTGTTTTTT. Translation gives CASSLQGRELFF.

The sample holds one count of this clone. J is TRBJ2-5 and V is TRBV12-3 or TRBV12-4, with D unclear. This CDR3 region has 13 residues. Trimming left V 5 bases short and J 5 bases short, with 12 bases between. The CDR3 nucleotides read TGTGCCAGCAGTAGAGCCATTGGTGAGACCCAGTACTTC. As protein: CASSRAIGETQYF.

The chain links TRBV5-1 to TRBJ1-5; D perhaps matches TRBD1 (5 bases). CDR3 length: 14 amino acids. Trimming shortened V by 1 base and J by 7 bases, and 12 bases separated the two germline ends. Germline V gives CDR1 SGHRS, CDR2 YFSETQ. CDR3 sequence: CASSLWGDGQPQHF. In DNA form, the CDR3 reads TGCGCCAGCAGCTTGTGGGGGGATGGGCAGCCCCAGCATTTT.

The chain is built from TRBV6-5 and TRBJ2-7, with D possibly matching TRBD1 (5 bases). The ends were cut back, 4 bases at V and 11 bases at J, with 15 bases in the middle. CDR3 size: 12 residues. In germline, CDR1 is MNHEY, CDR2 SVGAGI. The chain's CDR3 is CASSSDTGAEYF. In DNA, the CDR3 is TGTGCCAGCAGTTCGGACACTGGCGCGGAGTACTTC.

V usage is TRBV5-1 and J usage is TRBJ1-6, with 9 bases fitting TRBD1. Germline values: CDR1 SGHRS, CDR2 YFSETQ. The CDR3 totals 16 residues. Trimming took 4 bases from V and 5 from J; bases not matched to a gene: 7. The CDR3 nucleotides are TGCGCCAGCAGCCTCGGACAGGGGATGAATAATTCACCCCTCCACTTT. This encodes CASSLGQGMNNSPLHF.

The chain recombines TRBV18 with TRBJ2-1; D might be TRBD2 (6 bases). Trimming took 0 bases from V and 10 from J, leaving 10 bases between them. CDR1 is KGHSH and CDR2 is LQKENI in the germline V gene. This CDR3 is built from 13 residues. CDR3 sequence reads: CASSPPSGLEQFF. CDR3 nucleotide sequence: TGTGCCAGCTCACCACCTAGCGGTTTGGAGCAGTTCTTC.